The next 20 T cell receptor beta chains were all read from a single sample in a study of T cell changes during pregnancy in multiple sclerosis. Some clones are missing from TCRdb's copy, which holds only in-frame ones; the method was immunoSEQ multiplex PCR. Counted here are roughly 89,000 clones, approximately 92% occurring once; the ten biggest clones make up 3.5% to 4.5%. The sample consisted of peripheral blood, taken in the first trimester of pregnancy. All receptors derive from a female donor with multiple sclerosis, enrolled in a pregnancy study.

The gene calls are TRBV7-9 and TRBJ1-2, with 10 bases aligning to TRBD1. Losses at the gene ends were 5 bases for V and 1 base for J; bases not matched to a gene: 4. Per germline, CDR1 SEHNR and CDR2 FQNEAQ (reference sequence). The CDR3 runs to 15 residues. The CDR3 DNA sequence: TGTGCCAGCAGCCCTCGGGACAGGGGTAACTATGGCTACACCTTC. Residues: CASSPRDRGNYGYTF.

The chain recombines TRBV6-5 with TRBJ2-3, with 9 bases aligning to TRBD2. Germline V gives CDR1 MNHEY, CDR2 SVGAGI. V trimming: 2 bases; J trimming: 2 bases; junction bases outside the gene matches: 2. CDR3 size: 15 residues. The CDR3: CASSYGGGATDTQYF. CDR3 in DNA: TGTGCCAGCAGTTACGGCGGGGGGGCCACAGATACGCAGTATTTT.

This chain uses TRBV5-1 with TRBJ1-4; D is perhaps TRBD1 (5 bases). V was trimmed by 4 bases and J by 5 bases, leaving 18 bases between them. This CDR3 is 16 amino acids long. Germline CDR1 SGHRS, CDR2 YFSETQ. The CDR3 reads CASSDRGGEINEKLFF. The CDR3 DNA is TGCGCCAGCAGCGACCGGGGGGGAGAAATAAATGAAAAACTGTTTTTT. Full variable domain (outside the CDR3, taken from reference TRBV5-1 and TRBJ1-4): KAGVTQTPRYLIKTRGQQVTLSCSPISGHRSVSWYQQTPGQGLQFLFEYFSETQRNKGNFPGRFSGRQFSNSRSEMNVSTLELGDSALYLCASSDRGGEINEKLFFGSGTQLSVL.

This chain joins TRBV10-2 and TRBJ1-2; D is ambiguous. This CDR3 comprises 14 residues. Germline V gene sequence: CDR1 WSHSY, CDR2 SAAADI. Trimming removed 3 bases at V and 4 bases at J, with 12 bases between. As DNA, the CDR3 is TGCGCCAGCAGTGAAGACGGCGCAGGCTATGGCTACACCTTC. Protein product: CASSEDGAGYGYTF.

V usage is TRBV7-3 and J usage is TRBJ1-1; a possible D gene is TRBD1 (5 bases). The CDR3 loop spans 15 amino acids. Trimming took 0 bases from V and 1 from J, leaving 9 bases between them. From germline, CDR1 is SGHTA and CDR2 FQGTGA. CDR3 residues: CASSLTLGGNTEAFF. CDR3 sequence (DNA): TGTGCCAGCAGCTTAACGTTGGGGGGGAACACTGAAGCTTTCTTT.

The rearrangement links TRBV7-3 to TRBJ2-1; 13 positions agree with TRBD2. This CDR3 has 18 residues. The V gene end was trimmed by 5 bases and the J gene end by 7 bases; junction bases not matched to a gene: 14. Germline lookup yields CDR1 SGHTA and CDR2 FQGTGA. This CDR3 reads CASSPGLAGVSENNEQFF. CDR3 in DNA: TGTGCCAGCAGCCCCGGACTAGCGGGGGTCTCCGAGAATAATGAGCAGTTCTTC.

The V gene is TRBV2, the J gene TRBJ1-4; D uncertain. Trimming stripped 3 bases from V and 8 bases from J, with 13 bases between. CDR3 length equals 14 residues. Looked up from germline, CDR1 is SNHLY and CDR2 is FYNNEI. The CDR3, as DNA: TGTGCCAGCAGTGAGGAGGCAGCCGTGGAAAAACTGTTTTTT. The encoded protein is CASSEEAAVEKLFF.

The gene calls are TRBV7-3 and TRBJ1-2; TRBD1 matches 9 bases. The CDR3 totals 15 residues. Germline V gene sequence: CDR1 SGHTA, CDR2 FQGTGA. The V gene end was trimmed by 4 bases and the J gene end by 4 bases; junction bases not matched to a gene: 7. In DNA form, the CDR3 reads TGTGCCAGCAGCTGGGACGGACAGGGGAGCTATGGCTACACCTTC. Translating gives CASSWDGQGSYGYTF.

A remark on this clone: At one of its ends the junction is not consistent with the germline gene, which may arise from a read error. The CDR3 loop reads CASSLDLAGVYNEQFF. In DNA, the CDR3 is TGTGCTAGCAGCTTAGATCTAGCGGGGGTATACAATGAGCAGTTCTTC. The chain employs TRBV7-7 and TRBJ2-1; TRBD2 matches at 10 bases. Germline CDR1 SSHAT, CDR2 FNYEAQ (reference sequence). The CDR3 consists of 16 residues.

This rearrangement joins TRBV27 to TRBJ1-2, with 8 bases identical to TRBD1. Germline V gene data show CDR1 as MNHEY and CDR2 as SMNVEV (reference sequence). Losses at the gene ends were 3 bases for V and 7 bases for J; bases not matched to a gene: 7. This CDR3 has 14 amino acids. The CDR3 region is CASSFLTGEGGYTF. CDR3 sequence (DNA): TGTGCCAGCAGTTTCCTGACAGGGGAAGGTGGCTACACCTTC.

The V gene is TRBV27, the J gene TRBJ2-7; 9 nucleotides line up with TRBD2. J lost 2 bases, V lost 6 bases, and 8 bases had no gene match. CDR1 and CDR2 (germline): MNHEY, SMNVEV (reference sequence). This CDR3 is built from 15 residues. The CDR3 sequence is CASRTAGGLPYEQYF. CDR3 DNA: TGTGCCAGCAGGACGGCGGGGGGGCTACCCTACGAGCAGTACTTC.

This chain links TRBV2 with TRBJ1-3; 8 bases fit TRBD1. J lost 4 bases, V lost 6 bases, and 11 bases had no gene match. The CDR3 has 16 residues. Germline-derived CDR1 and CDR2 are SNHLY and FYNNEI. The CDR3, as DNA: TGTGCCAGCAGAAAACACCAGGGGGCGCGAGGAAACACCATATATTTT. Amino acids: CASRKHQGARGNTIYF.

This sequence joins TRBV7-8 and TRBJ2-5; D perhaps matches TRBD2 (5 bases). This CDR3 has 14 amino acids. Germline V gene lookup returns CDR1 SGHVS and CDR2 FQNEAQ. V dropped 3 bases and J dropped 7 bases, with 15 bases sitting between them. For the CDR3, the DNA is TGTGCCAGCAGCTTGTACGGAGGTGATGGGACCCAGTACTTC. This gives the protein CASSLYGGDGTQYF.

The chain has TRBV11-2 and TRBJ2-5; possibly TRBD2 for D (7 bases). The CDR3 is made up of 16 amino acids. V lost 5 bases, J lost 5 bases, and 21 bases lay in between. The germline gives CDR1 SGHAT, CDR2 FQNNGV. This CDR3 reads CASSPSAAGAGETQYF. The DNA of the CDR3 is TGTGCCAGCAGCCCCTCCGCCGCGGGGGCCGGGGAGACCCAGTACTTC. Supplemented by reference TRBV11-2 and TRBJ2-5, the full variable domain reads EAGVAQSPRYKIIEKRQSVAFWCNPISGHATLYWYQQILGQGPKLLIQFQNNGVVDDSQLPKDRFSAERLKGVDSTLKIQPAKLEDSAVYLCASSPSAAGAGETQYFGPGTRLLVL.

The chain links TRBV6-6 to TRBJ2-7; possible D gene TRBD2, 6 bases. V was trimmed by 8 bases and J by 3 bases, leaving 14 bases between them. The CDR3 is 13 residues long. CDR1 is MNHNY, CDR2 SVGAGI, per germline (reference sequence). The CDR3 nucleotides read TGTGCCAGCCATGGTGCGGGAAACTACGAGCAGTACTTC. It codes for CASHGAGNYEQYF.

The gene calls are TRBV7-9 and TRBJ1-4; the D gene is possibly TRBD1 (5 bases). From germline, CDR1 is SEHNR and CDR2 FQNEAQ (reference sequence). The V gene lost 3 bases and the J gene lost 5 bases, with 10 bases spanning the gap. The CDR3 runs 14 residues. The CDR3 reads CASSLVGGNEKLFF. The CDR3, as DNA: TGTGCCAGCAGCTTGGTGGGGGGAAATGAAAAACTGTTTTTT.

The chain uses TRBV6-5 and TRBJ1-2; D not certain. The CDR3 is 11 amino acids. V lost 6 bases to trimming and J lost 8 bases, with 10 bases between them. CDR1 and CDR2 from the germline V gene are MNHEY and SVGAGI. The CDR3 here is CASREAGGYTF. The CDR3 DNA reads TGTGCCAGCAGGGAGGCTGGGGGCTACACCTTC.

J is TRBJ1-2 and V is TRBV5-6, with D maybe TRBD1 (5 bases). The CDR3 length is 16 residues. Germline CDR1 and CDR2: SGHDT and YYEEEE. V lost 4 bases to trimming and J lost 8 bases, with 24 bases between them. The CDR3 reads CASSPGAGGRKGGYTF. In DNA, the CDR3 is TGTGCCAGCAGCCCTGGGGCGGGGGGACGAAAGGGCGGCTACACCTTC. The complete variable domain, with remaining parts taken from reference TRBV5-6 and TRBJ1-2, reads DAGVTQSPTHLIKTRGQQVTLRCSPKSGHDTVSWYQQALGQGPQFIFQYYEEEERQRGNFPDRFSGHQFPNYSSELNVNALLLGDSALYLCASSPGAGGRKGGYTFGSGTRLTVV.

V and J are TRBV6-5 and TRBJ2-3; D might be TRBD1 (6 bases). The germline V gene encodes CDR1 MNHEY and CDR2 SVGAGI. This CDR3 has 13 amino acids. Trimming removed 0 bases from V and 8 bases from J, with 9 bases in between. In DNA, the CDR3 is TGTGCCAGCAGTTACTCACAGGGCTCTACGCAGTATTTT. This codes for CASSYSQGSTQYF.

V is TRBV18 and J is TRBJ2-7; 7 bases agree with TRBD2. CDR3 size: 15 residues. V lost 3 bases to trimming and J lost 4 bases; unmatched junction nucleotides: 9. The germline V gene encodes CDR1 KGHSH and CDR2 LQKENI. The DNA for the CDR3 is TGTGCCAGCTCACCCACCGAGGGGAGGGGTTACGAGCAGTACTTC. Translated, it gives CASSPTEGRGYEQYF. The whole variable domain, remainder taken from reference TRBV18 and TRBJ2-7, is NAGVMQNPRHLVRRRGQEARLRCSPMKGHSHVYWYRQLPEEGLKFMVYLQKENIIDESGMPKERFSAEFPKEGPSILRIQQVVRGDSAAYFCASSPTEGRGYEQYFGPGTRLTVT.